This T cell receptor (beta chain) comes out of a study of blood T cell repertoires in COVID-19 (dated by TCRdb to the early 2020s). Broadly, across the study: Samples covering the acute and convalescent phases of COVID-19 were provided by collaborators in the United States, Italy and Spain. The prospective study material was composed of cDNA or gDNA derived from T cells, B-cell-depleted T cells, or PBMCs. The dataset comprised deeply sampled blood TCRbeta repertoires from subjects exposed to, actively infected with, or recovered from COVID-19. The repertoires were released in a freely available public database meant as a resource for research on the immune response to SARS-CoV-2. Samples came from the ongoing ImmuneRACE study (first 160 participants) plus 1,254 subjects from 6 global collaborators. Sample metadata almost always included a de-identified subject ID, COVID-19 status, age in years and sex. Where available, HLA class I and class II types were obtained from metadata supplied by the sample provider rather than from assay-based typing. The paper's findings and limits, for the study overall: Clinical and demographic metadata were provided uncurated, with the amount varying by source and participant.

The immunoSEQ Assay, a bias-controlled multiplex PCR, was used to amplify TCRbeta CDR3 regions from genomic DNA. The authors processed their data as follows. The number of nucleated cells in each sample was estimated from the amplification of reference gene primers within the assay. To quantify the absolute abundance of each unique TCRbeta CDR3 rearrangement, sequence reads were collapsed and filtered. Productive Simpson clonality was computed per sample as the square root of Simpson's diversity index over productive rearrangements. TCRdb took over this immuneACCESS table, retaining in-frame rearrangements with V and J assigned. Such tables are incomplete; in checked studies, under half of the missing clones stem from an unresolved V gene, and the remainder is unexplained. For V, J and clone size, that table is used; D and trimming come from the DNA. Recorded for this sample are 210,000 or so clones; more than 80% of them occurred a single time. Less than 3.5% of the sample goes to the ten largest clones.

A single count supports this clone. No cognate antigen has been identified for it. Per-nucleotide qualities are absent, and no much larger clonotype sits a single base away. At one collaborating source in Seattle, patients were enrolled during active infection and were followed longitudinally through the course of disease. Collaborating institutions collected whole blood in K2EDTA tubes following their own protocols. For TCRbeta analysis, collaborator samples were shipped as frozen whole blood, as isolated PBMCs, or as DNA extracted from either sample type. CDR1 and CDR2 (MDHEN, SYDVKM) derive from the germline V gene. The germline ends are 5 bases apart after V is trimmed by 3 bases and J by 6 bases. Measured from the cysteine to the phenylalanine, the CDR3 is 11 residues long. Kept here is only the CDR3 DNA, which spans 33 bases and is read in frame from base 1.

Sequencing used peripheral blood. The clonotype originates from a man between 25 and 39 years old with COVID-19, enrolled during active disease. The chain is made from TRBV28 and TRBJ1-2, with an unclear D gene assignment. This receptor carries the CDR3 CASSFFDGYTF. DNA sequence: TGTGCCAGCAGTTTCTTTGATGGCTACACCTTC.